The entry below describes one T cell receptor beta chain. Its antigen is unidentified. With V trimmed by 0 bases and J by 7 bases, 3 bases remained unmatched. Germline loops: CDR1 SGHDT, CDR2 YYEEEE. The CDR3 totals 15 residues. Sequencing used immunoSEQ multiplex PCR; TCRdb keeps in-frame clones, though not all of them. The sample lists 150,000 to 250,000 clones, 81% occurring once. This sample is part of a study of cytomegalovirus exposure and HLA in healthy donors. The wider study: Later, an analysis reported that the 130 or so validation repertoires had used the same platform as the approximately 720 first-cohort repertoires. Whole-study results and caveats: TCR beta chains numbering more than 150 were designated cytomegalovirus-associated. Reported performance of the classifier showed diagnosis of cytomegalovirus status with high specificity and sensitivity. In vitro testing confirmed a few CMV-associated chains as specific for CMV antigens.

The sequenced material came from PBMCs. This TCR came from a woman between 25 and 40 years old in good health and CMV-seronegative. The chain links TRBV5-6 to TRBJ1-6; 8 bases match TRBD1. The CDR3: CASSLVDRENSPLHF. CDR3 sequence (DNA): TGTGCCAGCAGCTTGGTGGACAGGGAGAATTCACCCCTCCACTTT.